The next 24 T cell receptor beta chains were all read from a single sample in a study of tumor T cells in aggressive B-cell lymphoma. The data were produced by immunoSEQ multiplex PCR, yet TCRdb's version contains in-frame clones alone and is incomplete. The table has 2,000 or so clones, approximately 90% seen once; the top ten hold 9.6%. Sample: tumor tissue. The receptors shown here come from an adult with diffuse large B cell lymphoma.

The chain combines TRBV5-4 with TRBJ2-5; 8 nucleotides match TRBD1. CDR3 length: 14 residues. Germline CDR1 reads SGHNT; CDR2 reads YYREEE (reference sequence). The junction had 4 bases not matched to a gene; V was cut back by 5 bases and J by 1 base. The DNA for the CDR3 is TGTGCCAGCAGTCCCGGACAGGGCCAAGAGACCCAGTACTTC. Amino acids: CASSPGQGQETQYF.

The chain carries TRBV7-9 and TRBJ2-3; 9 bases match TRBD2. The CDR3 covers 16 residues. Germline CDR1 SEHNR, CDR2 FQNEAQ (reference sequence). V trimming: 1 base; J trimming: 0 bases; junction bases outside the gene matches: 2. The CDR3 DNA reads as TGTGCCAGCAGCTTAGGTGGACTAGCGAGCACAGATACGCAGTATTTT. This gives the protein CASSLGGLASTDTQYF.

V usage is TRBV6-5 and J usage is TRBJ1-6; D is possibly TRBD1 (5 bases). Germline CDR1 and CDR2: MNHEY and SVGAGI. V was pared by 2 bases and J by 8 bases, with 13 bases between. This CDR3 has 15 amino acids. The CDR3, as DNA: TGTGCCAGCAGTTACGGAGGGGATCTTTATTCACCCCTCCACTTT. Translated: CASSYGGDLYSPLHF.

The table lists this clone with a count of one. CDR3 DNA: TGTGCCAGCAGCTTAGAGGGGGGAGGGACAGGGAGAGAGACCCAGTACTTC. Translated: CASSLEGGGTGRETQYF. V and J are TRBV7-4 and TRBJ2-5; TRBD1 matches 9 bases. Looked up from germline, CDR1 is SGHVT and CDR2 is SQSDAQ. This CDR3 spans 17 amino acids. V lost 1 base to trimming and J lost 4 bases; unmatched junction nucleotides: 10.

This sequence joins TRBV7-9 and TRBJ2-7, with 11 bases that match TRBD2. Germline V gene data show CDR1 as SEHNR and CDR2 as FQNEAQ (reference sequence). Losses at the gene ends were 5 bases for V and 4 bases for J; bases not matched to a gene: 4. The CDR3 has 14 residues. The CDR3: CASSSSGGAYEQYF. CDR3 nucleotide sequence: TGTGCCAGCAGCAGTAGCGGGGGGGCATACGAGCAGTACTTC.

The rearrangement links TRBV28 to TRBJ1-1; 11 nucleotides align to TRBD1. V dropped 4 bases and J dropped 11; count of bases not matched to a gene: 6. CDR1 is MDHEN and CDR2 is SYDVKM in the germline V gene. The CDR3 extends over 13 amino acids. The DNA of the CDR3 is TGTGCCAGCAGTTCAGGACAGGGGGCTCGGGCTTTCTTT. It is translated as CASSSGQGARAFF. Full variable domain (remainder filled in from reference TRBV28 and TRBJ1-1): DVKVTQSSRYLVKRTGEKVFLECVQDMDHENMFWYRQDPGLGLRLIYFSYDVKMKEKGDIPEGYSVSREKKERFSLILESASTNQTSMYLCASSSGQGARAFFGQGTRLTVV.

The V and J genes are TRBV6-6 and TRBJ1-2; D perhaps matches TRBD1 (5 bases). V was shortened by 0 bases and J by 4 bases, with 6 bases between the two germline ends. This CDR3 contains 13 residues. Germline assignment: CDR1 MNHNY and CDR2 SVGAGI (reference sequence). For the CDR3, the DNA is TGTGCCAGCAGTTACTCCCAGGGCTATGGCTACACCTTC. Translating gives CASSYSQGYGYTF.

V gene TRBV19 combines with J gene TRBJ2-3; 7 bases are a match to TRBD1. The junction had 6 bases not matched to a gene; V was cut back by 0 bases and J by 3 bases. CDR1 and CDR2 from the germline V gene are LNHDA and SQIVND (reference sequence). The CDR3 contains 16 residues. As DNA, the CDR3 is TGTGCCAGTAGTATAGATAAGACAGGGTCGACAGATACGCAGTATTTT. Amino acid sequence: CASSIDKTGSTDTQYF.

As DNA, the CDR3 is TGTGCCAGCAGCTCCGGACAGGGGGGCTACACCTTC. It specifies CASSSGQGGYTF. V and J are TRBV7-8 and TRBJ1-2; 9 bases agree with TRBD1. Germline V lookup: CDR1 SGHVS, CDR2 FQNEAQ. J lost 8 bases, V lost 4 bases, and 2 bases had no gene match. The CDR3 extends over 12 amino acids.

This rearrangement joins TRBV28 to TRBJ2-7; D possibly corresponds to TRBD2 (6 bases). Germline assignment: CDR1 MDHEN and CDR2 SYDVKM. Trimming removed 6 bases from V and 4 bases from J, with 16 bases in between. CDR3 length: 14 residues. In DNA, the CDR3 is TGTGCCAGCAGGCCGGACCACCGGGGGTACGAGCAGTACTTC. Residues: CASRPDHRGYEQYF.

The chain combines TRBV6-6 with TRBJ2-5; TRBD2 matches 7 bases. In germline, CDR1 is MNHNY, CDR2 SVGAGI (reference sequence). The V gene end was trimmed by 8 bases and the J gene end by 5 bases; junction bases not matched to a gene: 5. The CDR3 runs 12 residues. The CDR3 bases are TGTGCCAGCGGGAGGGCCGAGGAGACCCAGTACTTC. It yields the protein CASGRAEETQYF.

The V gene is TRBV13, the J gene TRBJ1-4; TRBD1 aligns across 8 bases. Looked up from germline, CDR1 is PRHDT and CDR2 is FYEKMQ (reference sequence). The CDR3 spans 14 residues. The ends lost 4 bases at V and 10 bases at J; junction bases unmatched: 8. CDR3 DNA: TGTGCCAGCAGCTCCAGACAGGGGATAGCAAAACTGTTTTTT. This codes for CASSSRQGIAKLFF.

Worth noting for this clone: One end of the junction does not line up with germline, which may come from a read error. J is TRBJ2-2 and V is TRBV30, with a weak D call TRBD2 (6 bases). The CDR3 sequence is 12 residues long. The germline V gene encodes CDR1 GTSNPN and CDR2 SVGIG (reference sequence). CDR3 residues: CAWMQGTGGLFF. In DNA form, the CDR3 reads TGTGCCTGGATGCAGGGTACCGGGGGGCTGTTTTTT.

This rearrangement joins TRBV19 to TRBJ1-2; 7 bases match TRBD1. V dropped 3 bases and J dropped 6; count of bases not matched to a gene: 4. The CDR3 contains 13 residues. Looked up from germline, CDR1 is LNHDA and CDR2 is SQIVND (reference sequence). The CDR3 loop is CASSINRGNGYTF. CDR3 DNA: TGTGCCAGTAGTATTAACAGGGGCAATGGCTACACCTTC.

J is TRBJ1-2 and V is TRBV27; D remains ambiguous. Germline V lookup: CDR1 MNHEY, CDR2 SMNVEV (reference sequence). The CDR3 extends over 14 amino acids. Trimming stripped 5 bases from V and 6 bases from J, with 16 bases between. CDR3 DNA sequence: TGTGCCAGCAGTCCGTCCCGAGTTCACCATGGCTACACCTTC. Its translation: CASSPSRVHHGYTF.

The V and J genes are TRBV28 and TRBJ1-3; D is possibly TRBD1 (6 bases). Germline CDR1 reads MDHEN; CDR2 reads SYDVKM. This CDR3 comprises 16 residues. V was clipped by 6 bases and J by 0 bases, with 15 bases between them. CDR3: CASRIQGSSSGNTIYF. In DNA, the CDR3 is TGTGCCAGCAGGATCCAGGGGAGTAGCTCTGGAAACACCATATATTTT.

The chain links TRBV7-9 to TRBJ2-5; maybe TRBD2 (5 bases). The closer fit of TRBJ2-7 to the DNA end suggests the J call may be wrong. Germline CDR1 SEHNR, CDR2 FQNEAQ (reference sequence). There are 14 residues in the CDR3. The CDR3 DNA reads TGTGCCAGCAGCTCGGACGTGAGGGCATACGAGCAGTACTTC. Translating it yields CASSSDVRAYEQYF.

V and J are TRBV27 and TRBJ1-3; a possible D gene is TRBD1 (6 bases). Germline values: CDR1 MNHEY, CDR2 SMNVEV (reference sequence). V lost 5 bases and J 0 bases, leaving 11 bases between the germline ends. The CDR3 has 15 residues. The CDR3, as DNA: TGTGCCAGCAGTGTTCCGGGACACTCTGGAAACACCATATATTTT. Amino acid sequence: CASSVPGHSGNTIYF.

The chain is built from TRBV5-1 and TRBJ1-3; 8 bases agree with TRBD1. After removal of 3 bases from V and 4 bases from J, the junction contained 9 bases not matched to a gene. Per germline, CDR1 SGHRS and CDR2 YFSETQ. The CDR3 covers 16 residues. As DNA, the CDR3 is TGCGCCAGCAGCTCAAGACAGGGGATGGAGGGAAACACCATATATTTT. Translation gives CASSSRQGMEGNTIYF.

The chain joins TRBV6-5 to TRBJ2-5; the match to TRBD2 covers 8 bases. Germline V CDR1 and CDR2: MNHEY, SVGAGI. CDR3 length: 15 amino acids. V was pared by 6 bases and J by 5 bases, with 11 bases of the junction left unmatched. In DNA form, the CDR3 reads TGTGCCAGCAGCCGAGGCGGACTAGCCTCGGAGACCCAGTACTTC. Translated, it gives CASSRGGLASETQYF.

The chain joins TRBV14 to TRBJ2-5, with D maybe TRBD2 (5 bases). Trimming left V 5 bases short and J 4 bases short, with 8 bases between. CDR3 size: 12 residues. Germline V gene data show CDR1 as SGHDN and CDR2 as FVKESK. The CDR3 region has the DNA TGTGCCAGCAGCACGGCGGGAGAGACCCAGTACTTC. It is translated as CASSTAGETQYF.

This clone was detected only a few times. J is TRBJ2-7 and V is TRBV18; 9 bases agree with TRBD1. V lost 4 bases to trimming and J lost 1 base; unmatched junction nucleotides: 5. In germline, CDR1 is KGHSH, CDR2 LQKENI. This CDR3 contains 15 residues. CDR3 sequence reads: CASSLSGTGSYEQYF. CDR3 bases: TGTGCCAGCTCACTCTCCGGGACAGGGTCCTACGAGCAGTACTTC.

The chain couples TRBV28 to TRBJ1-5; tentative D call: TRBD1 (6 bases). Germline CDR1 and CDR2: MDHEN and SYDVKM. The V gene lost 3 bases and the J gene lost 5 bases, with 14 bases spanning the gap. The CDR3 is 15 amino acids. CDR3 nucleotide sequence: TGTGCCAGCAGTTTGTTAGGGGGGGGCCATCAGCCCCAGCATTTT. Protein product: CASSLLGGGHQPQHF.

This chain connects TRBV15 to TRBJ2-1; D is perhaps TRBD2 (7 bases). Trimming shortened V by 1 base and J by 4 bases, and 17 bases separated the two germline ends. CDR3 length: 17 amino acids. Germline CDR1 is LNHNV and CDR2 is YYDKDF (reference sequence). The CDR3 coding sequence is TGTGCCACCAGCAGAGTCCCGGGGGCTAGCGGTTACAATGAGCAGTTCTTC. This gives the protein CATSRVPGASGYNEQFF.